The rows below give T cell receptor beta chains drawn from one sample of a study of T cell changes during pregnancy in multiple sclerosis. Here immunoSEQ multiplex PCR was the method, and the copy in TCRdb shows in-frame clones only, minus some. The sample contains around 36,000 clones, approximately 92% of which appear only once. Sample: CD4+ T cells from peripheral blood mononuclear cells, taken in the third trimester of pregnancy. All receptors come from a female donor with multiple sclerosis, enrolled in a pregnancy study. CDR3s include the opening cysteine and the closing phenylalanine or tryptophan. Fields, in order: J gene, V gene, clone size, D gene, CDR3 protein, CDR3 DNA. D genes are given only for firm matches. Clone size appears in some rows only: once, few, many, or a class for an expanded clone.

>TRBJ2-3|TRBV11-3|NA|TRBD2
CASSSGTSGVTDTQYF
TGTGCCAGCAGCTCCGGGACTAGCGGGGTCACAGATACGCAGTATTTT
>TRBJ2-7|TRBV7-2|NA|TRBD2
CASSSGLAGYEQYF
TGTGCCAGCAGCTCGGGACTAGCAGGCTACGAGCAGTACTTC
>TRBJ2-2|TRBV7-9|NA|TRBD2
CASSTPHGGRATGELFF
TGTGCCAGCAGCACACCCCATGGCGGGAGGGCCACCGGGGAGCTGTTTTTT
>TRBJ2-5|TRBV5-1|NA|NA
CASTQGGRTEETQYF
TGCGCCAGCACCCAGGGGGGACGGACCGAAGAGACCCAGTACTTC
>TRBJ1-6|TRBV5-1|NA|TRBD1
CASRTGGSSPLHF
TGCGCCAGCCGAACAGGGGGCAGTTCACCCCTCCACTTT
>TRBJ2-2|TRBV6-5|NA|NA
CASLGLNTGELFF
TGTGCCAGCCTAGGTTTGAACACCGGGGAGCTGTTTTTT
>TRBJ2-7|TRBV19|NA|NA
CASSIDQGTYEQYF
TGTGCCAGTAGTATAGATCAGGGGACCTACGAGCAGTACTTC
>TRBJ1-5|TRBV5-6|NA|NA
CASSTYRESNQPQHF
TGTGCCAGCAGCACCTACAGGGAGAGCAATCAGCCCCAGCATTTT
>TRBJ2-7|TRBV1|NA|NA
CTSSQKGLSGSLYEQYF
TGCACCAGCAGCCAAAAGGGACTATCCGGGAGCCTCTACGAGCAGTACTTC
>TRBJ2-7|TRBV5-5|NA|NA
CASSLAAIQGVEQYF
TGTGCCAGCAGCTTGGCAGCTATCCAAGGAGTCGAGCAGTACTTC
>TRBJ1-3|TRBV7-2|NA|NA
CASSLAPVGYSGNTIYF
TGTGCCAGCAGCTTAGCCCCGGTCGGTTACTCTGGAAACACCATATATTTT
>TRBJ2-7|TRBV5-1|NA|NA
CASSLASTSEQYF
TGCGCCAGCAGCTTGGCTAGTACCTCCGAGCAGTACTTC
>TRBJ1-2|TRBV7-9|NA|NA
CASSLKGRYTF
TGTGCCAGCAGCTTAAAGGGGCGCTACACCTTC
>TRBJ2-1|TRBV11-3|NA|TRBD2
CASSSSGLNEQFF
TGTGCCAGCAGTTCTAGCGGACTTAATGAGCAGTTCTTC
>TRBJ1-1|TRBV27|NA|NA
CASSLSYPGGGANTEAFF
TGTGCCAGCAGTTTATCCTATCCTGGGGGGGGCGCGAACACTGAAGCTTTCTTT
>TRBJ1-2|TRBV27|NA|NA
CASSFQGRAYGYTF
TGTGCCAGCAGTTTCCAGGGAAGGGCTTATGGCTACACCTTC
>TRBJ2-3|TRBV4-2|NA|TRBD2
CASSLTGGGSTDTQYF
TGTGCCAGCAGCCTAACAGGCGGGGGGAGCACAGATACGCAGTATTTT
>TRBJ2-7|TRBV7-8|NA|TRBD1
CASSAQTGGSNEQYF
TGTGCCAGCAGCGCCCAAACAGGGGGGTCCAACGAGCAGTACTTC
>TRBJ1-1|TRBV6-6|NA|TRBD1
CASRYGTANTEAFF
TGTGCCAGCAGGTACGGGACAGCGAACACTGAAGCTTTCTTT
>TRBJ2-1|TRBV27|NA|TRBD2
CASSSGLAGYNEQFF
TGTGCCAGCAGTTCTGGACTAGCGGGTTACAATGAGCAGTTCTTC
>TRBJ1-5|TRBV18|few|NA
CASSPQEGQHF
TGTGCCAGCTCACCCCAGGAAGGCCAGCATTTT
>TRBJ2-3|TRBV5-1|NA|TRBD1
CASSLMTGLTDTQYF
TGCGCCAGCAGCCTGATGACAGGGTTGACAGATACGCAGTATTTT
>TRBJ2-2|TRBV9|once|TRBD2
CASSVGVSGSTGELFF
TGTGCCAGCAGCGTAGGGGTTAGCGGGAGTACCGGGGAGCTGTTTTTT
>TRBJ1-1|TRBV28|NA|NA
CASRRGLVNTEAFF
TGTGCCAGCAGGAGGGGACTGGTGAACACTGAAGCTTTCTTT
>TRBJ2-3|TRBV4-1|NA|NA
CASRGLLGSKLADTQYF
TGCGCCAGCAGGGGGCTTCTCGGGAGTAAGCTAGCAGATACGCAGTATTTT
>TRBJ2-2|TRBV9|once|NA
CASSVKQGSTGELFF
TGTGCCAGCAGCGTAAAGCAGGGTAGCACCGGGGAGCTGTTTTTT
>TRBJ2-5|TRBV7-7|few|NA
CASSLGGLKGETQYF
TGTGCCAGCAGCTTAGGGGGCCTTAAGGGGGAGACCCAGTACTTC
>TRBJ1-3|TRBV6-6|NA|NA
CASSSRVPGNTIYF
TGTGCCAGCAGTTCCAGGGTCCCTGGAAACACCATATATTTT
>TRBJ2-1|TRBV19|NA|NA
CASSIGRSGFYNEQFF
TGTGCCAGTAGTATAGGAAGGTCGGGTTTCTACAATGAGCAGTTCTTC
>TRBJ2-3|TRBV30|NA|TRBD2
CAWSVLAGGKDTQYF
TGTGCCTGGAGTGTCCTAGCGGGAGGTAAAGATACGCAGTATTTT